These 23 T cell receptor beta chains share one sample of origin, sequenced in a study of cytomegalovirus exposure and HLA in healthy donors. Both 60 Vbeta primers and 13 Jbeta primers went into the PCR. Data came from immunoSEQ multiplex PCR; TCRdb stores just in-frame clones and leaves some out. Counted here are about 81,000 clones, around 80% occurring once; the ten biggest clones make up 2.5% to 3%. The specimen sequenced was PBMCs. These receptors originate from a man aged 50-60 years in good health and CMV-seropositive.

CDR3 bases: TGTGCCAGCAGCTTAGGGGCCTCAACTAGCACAGATACGCAGTATTTT. As protein: CASSLGASTSTDTQYF. The chain carries TRBV11-2 and TRBJ2-3, with D hard to call. Deletions cut 1 base from V and 0 bases from J, with 11 bases between. CDR1 and CDR2 from the germline V gene are SGHAT and FQNNGV. The CDR3 totals 16 residues.

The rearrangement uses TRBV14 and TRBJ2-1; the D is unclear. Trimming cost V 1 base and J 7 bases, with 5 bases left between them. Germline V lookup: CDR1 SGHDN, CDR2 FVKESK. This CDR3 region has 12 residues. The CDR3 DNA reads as TGTGCCAGCAGCCAAGCTCGGAATGAGCAGTTCTTC. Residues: CASSQARNEQFF.

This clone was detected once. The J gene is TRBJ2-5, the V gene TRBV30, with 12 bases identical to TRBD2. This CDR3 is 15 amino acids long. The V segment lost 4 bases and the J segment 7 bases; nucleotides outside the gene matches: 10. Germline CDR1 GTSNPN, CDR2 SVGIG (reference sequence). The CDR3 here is CAWTRLAGGPGTQYF. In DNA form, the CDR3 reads TGTGCCTGGACCCGGCTAGCGGGAGGGCCGGGGACCCAGTACTTC. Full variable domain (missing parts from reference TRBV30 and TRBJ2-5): SQTIHQWPATLVQPVGSPLSLECTVEGTSNPNLYWYRQAAGRGLQLLFYSVGIGQISSEVPQNLSASRPQDRQFILSSKKLLLSDSGFYLCAWTRLAGGPGTQYFGPGTRLLVL.

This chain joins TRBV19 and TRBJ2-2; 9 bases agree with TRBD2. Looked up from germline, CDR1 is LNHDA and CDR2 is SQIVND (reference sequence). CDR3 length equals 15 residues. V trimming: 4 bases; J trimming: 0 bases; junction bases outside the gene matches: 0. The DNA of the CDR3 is TGTGCCAGTAGTAGACTAGCGGCGAACACCGGGGAGCTGTTTTTT. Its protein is CASSRLAANTGELFF.

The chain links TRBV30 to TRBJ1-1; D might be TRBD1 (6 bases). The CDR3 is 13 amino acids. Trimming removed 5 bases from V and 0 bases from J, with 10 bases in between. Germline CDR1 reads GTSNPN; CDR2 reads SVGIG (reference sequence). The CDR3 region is CAWQGGMNTEAFF. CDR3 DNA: TGTGCCTGGCAAGGGGGAATGAACACTGAAGCTTTCTTT.

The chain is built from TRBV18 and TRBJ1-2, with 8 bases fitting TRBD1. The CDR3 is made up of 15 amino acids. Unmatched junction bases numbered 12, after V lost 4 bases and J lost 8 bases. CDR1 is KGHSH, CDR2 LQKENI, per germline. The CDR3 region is CASSQGTGLDIGYTF. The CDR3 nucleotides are TGTGCCAGCTCACAAGGGACAGGCCTTGATATCGGCTACACCTTC.

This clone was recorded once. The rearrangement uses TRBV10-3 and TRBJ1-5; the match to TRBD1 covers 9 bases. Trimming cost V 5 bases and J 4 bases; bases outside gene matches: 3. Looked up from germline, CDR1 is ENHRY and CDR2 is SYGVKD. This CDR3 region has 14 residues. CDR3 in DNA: TGTGCCATCAGTAGGACAGGGGAAAATCAGCCCCAGCATTTT. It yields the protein CAISRTGENQPQHF.

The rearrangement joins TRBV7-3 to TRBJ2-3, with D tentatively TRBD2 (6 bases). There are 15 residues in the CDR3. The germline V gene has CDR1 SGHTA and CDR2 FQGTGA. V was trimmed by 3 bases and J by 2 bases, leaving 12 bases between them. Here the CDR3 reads CASSFFGGDTDTQYF. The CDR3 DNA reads TGTGCCAGCAGCTTTTTCGGAGGGGACACAGATACGCAGTATTTT.

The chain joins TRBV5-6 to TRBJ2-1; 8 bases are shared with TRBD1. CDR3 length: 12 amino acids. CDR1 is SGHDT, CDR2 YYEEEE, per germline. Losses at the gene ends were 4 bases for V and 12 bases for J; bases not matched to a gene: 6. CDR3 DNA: TGTGCCAGCAGCATCCCAGGGGGCGGGCAGTTCTTC. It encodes CASSIPGGGQFF.

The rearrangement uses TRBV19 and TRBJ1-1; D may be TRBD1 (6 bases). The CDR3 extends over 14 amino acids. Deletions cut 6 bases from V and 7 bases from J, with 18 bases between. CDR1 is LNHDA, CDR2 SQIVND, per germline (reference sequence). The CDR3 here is CASRNQQGTLEAFF. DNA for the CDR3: TGTGCCAGTAGGAACCAACAGGGAACCCTTGAAGCTTTCTTT. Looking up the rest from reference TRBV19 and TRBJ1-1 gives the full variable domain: DGGITQSPKYLFRKEGQNVTLSCEQNLNHDAMYWYRQDPGQGLRLIYYSQIVNDFQKGDIAEGYSVSREKKESFPLTVTSAQKNPTAFYLCASRNQQGTLEAFFGQGTRLTVV.

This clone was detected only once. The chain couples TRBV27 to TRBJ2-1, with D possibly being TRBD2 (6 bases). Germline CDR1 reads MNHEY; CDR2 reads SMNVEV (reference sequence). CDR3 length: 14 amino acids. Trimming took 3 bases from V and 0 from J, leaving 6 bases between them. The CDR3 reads CASSFGSSYNEQFF. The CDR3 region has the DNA TGTGCCAGCAGTTTCGGGAGCTCCTACAATGAGCAGTTCTTC.

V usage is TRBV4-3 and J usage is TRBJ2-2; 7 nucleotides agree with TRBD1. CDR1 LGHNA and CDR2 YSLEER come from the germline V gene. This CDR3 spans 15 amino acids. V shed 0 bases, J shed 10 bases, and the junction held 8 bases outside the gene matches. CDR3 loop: CASSQDQTGDEELFF. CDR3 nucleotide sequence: TGCGCCAGCAGCCAAGATCAAACAGGGGATGAGGAGCTGTTTTTT.

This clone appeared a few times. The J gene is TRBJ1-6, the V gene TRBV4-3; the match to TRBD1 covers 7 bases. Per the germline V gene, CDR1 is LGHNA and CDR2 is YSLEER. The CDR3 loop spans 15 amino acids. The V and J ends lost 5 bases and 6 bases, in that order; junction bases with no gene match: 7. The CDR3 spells CASSDNRGINSPLHF. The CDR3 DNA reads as TGCGCCAGCAGCGACAACAGGGGAATTAATTCACCCCTCCACTTT.

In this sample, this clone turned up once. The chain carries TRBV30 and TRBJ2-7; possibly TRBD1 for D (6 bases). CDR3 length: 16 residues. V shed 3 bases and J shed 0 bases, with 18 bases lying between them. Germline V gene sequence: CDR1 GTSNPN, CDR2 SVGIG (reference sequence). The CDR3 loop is CAWSHIRDTNSYEQYF. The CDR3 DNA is TGTGCCTGGAGCCACATCCGGGACACCAACTCCTACGAGCAGTACTTC. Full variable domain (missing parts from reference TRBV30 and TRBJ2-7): SQTIHQWPATLVQPVGSPLSLECTVEGTSNPNLYWYRQAAGRGLQLLFYSVGIGQISSEVPQNLSASRPQDRQFILSSKKLLLSDSGFYLCAWSHIRDTNSYEQYFGPGTRLTVT.

As DNA, the CDR3 is TGTGCCAGCAGTTCCAGCGGGAGGGCCTTCAATGAGCAGTTCTTC. It is translated as CASSSSGRAFNEQFF. V and J are TRBV27 and TRBJ2-1; 10 nucleotides align to TRBD2. The CDR3 loop spans 15 amino acids. Trimming cost V 4 bases and J 6 bases; bases outside gene matches: 6. Germline CDR1 is MNHEY and CDR2 is SMNVEV (reference sequence).

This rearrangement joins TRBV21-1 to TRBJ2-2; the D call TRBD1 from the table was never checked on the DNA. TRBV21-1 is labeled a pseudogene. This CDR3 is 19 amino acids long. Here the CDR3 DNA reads TGTGCCAGCATCCTAAGGCCGGGACAGGGTGTGGAGAACACCGGGGAGCTGTTTTTT. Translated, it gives CASILRPGQGVENTGELFF.

CDR3 sequence: CASSLIPGGYYEQYF. CDR3 coding DNA: TGTGCCAGCAGTTTAATTCCAGGGGGCTACTACGAGCAGTACTTC. The chain combines TRBV27 with TRBJ2-7; TRBD1 matches at 8 bases. Trimming cost V 2 bases and J 3 bases; bases outside gene matches: 6. This CDR3 is built from 15 residues. CDR1 is MNHEY, CDR2 SMNVEV, per germline (reference sequence).

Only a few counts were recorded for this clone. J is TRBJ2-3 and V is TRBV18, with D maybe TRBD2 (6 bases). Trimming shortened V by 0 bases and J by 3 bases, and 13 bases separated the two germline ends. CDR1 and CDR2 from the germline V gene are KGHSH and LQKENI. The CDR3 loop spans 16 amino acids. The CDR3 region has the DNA TGTGCCAGCTCACCACCGACCGGAGGGTGGACAGATACGCAGTATTTT. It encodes CASSPPTGGWTDTQYF.

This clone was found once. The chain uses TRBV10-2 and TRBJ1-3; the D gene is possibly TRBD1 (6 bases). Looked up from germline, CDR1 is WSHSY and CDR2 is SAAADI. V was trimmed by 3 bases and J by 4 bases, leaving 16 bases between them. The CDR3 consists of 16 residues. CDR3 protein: CASSDTGQYSGNTIYF. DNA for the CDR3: TGCGCCAGCAGTGACACTGGACAGTATTCCGGAAACACCATATATTTT.

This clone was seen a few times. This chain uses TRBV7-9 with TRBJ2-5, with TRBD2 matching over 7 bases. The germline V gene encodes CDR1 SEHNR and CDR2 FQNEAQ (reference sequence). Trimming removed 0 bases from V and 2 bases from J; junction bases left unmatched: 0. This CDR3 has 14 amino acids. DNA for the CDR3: TGTGCCAGCAGCTTAGCGGGAGGGCAAGAGACCCAGTACTTC. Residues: CASSLAGGQETQYF.

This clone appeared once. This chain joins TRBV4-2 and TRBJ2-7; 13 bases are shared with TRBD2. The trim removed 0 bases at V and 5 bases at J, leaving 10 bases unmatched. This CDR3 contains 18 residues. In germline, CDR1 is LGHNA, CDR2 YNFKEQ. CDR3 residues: CASSQDVLGTSGTDEQYF. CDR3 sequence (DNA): TGTGCCAGCAGCCAAGATGTTCTCGGGACTAGCGGGACAGACGAGCAGTACTTC.

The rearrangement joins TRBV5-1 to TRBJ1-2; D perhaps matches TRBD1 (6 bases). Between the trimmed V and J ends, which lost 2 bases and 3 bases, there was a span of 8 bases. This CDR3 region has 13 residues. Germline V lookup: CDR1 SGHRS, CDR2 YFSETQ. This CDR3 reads CASSLRTDYGYTF. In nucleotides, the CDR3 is TGCGCCAGCAGCTTACGGACAGACTATGGCTACACCTTC. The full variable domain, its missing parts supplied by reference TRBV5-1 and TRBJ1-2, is KAGVTQTPRYLIKTRGQQVTLSCSPISGHRSVSWYQQTPGQGLQFLFEYFSETQRNKGNFPGRFSGRQFSNSRSEMNVSTLELGDSALYLCASSLRTDYGYTFGSGTRLTVV.

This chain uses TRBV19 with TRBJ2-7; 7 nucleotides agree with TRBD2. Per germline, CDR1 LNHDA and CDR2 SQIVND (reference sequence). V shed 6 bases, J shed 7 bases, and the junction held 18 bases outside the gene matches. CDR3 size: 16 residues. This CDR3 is CASSPGGTTPPREQYF. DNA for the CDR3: TGTGCCAGTAGCCCCGGGGGGACCACCCCTCCCAGGGAGCAGTACTTC.